This passage covers 24 T cell receptor beta chains from one sample sequenced in a study of CD8+CD57+ T cells in acquired aplastic anemia. It was genomic DNA that served as the template for profiling TCR beta VDJ and CDR3. MiXCR was run by TCRdb on the reads, yielding one entry per CDR3 protein. The sample comprises tens of thousands of distinct CDR3 sequences, around 42% of which are singletons, and approximately 61% rests with the top ten. Material for sequencing was sorted CD4+, CD8+, or CD8+CD57+ T cells (not recorded which) from PBMCs. The receptor source for this set is a human donor in good health, serving as a control.

Details on this clonotype: One base away lies a much larger clone, so this may be a sequencing read error. The rearrangement uses TRBV15 and TRBJ2-3, with a possible D match to TRBD2 (8 bases). Germline CDR1 reads LNHNV; CDR2 reads YYDKDF (reference sequence). The CDR3 has 15 residues. The CDR3, as DNA: TGTGCCACCAGCGTTCCGGGACTAGGGACAGATGCGCAGTATTTT. Translated, it gives CATSVPGLGTDAQYF.

This clonotype occurred many times. The V call is TRBV9, the J call TRBJ2-2; the match to TRBD2 covers 8 bases. V gave up 4 bases and J gave up 2 bases; unmatched junction bases: 4. The CDR3 consists of 15 residues. The V gene's germline CDR1 is SGDLS and CDR2 YYNGEE. The CDR3 nucleotides read TGTGCCAGCAGCATTAGCGGGGCCAACACCGGGGAGCTGTTTTTT. Translation: CASSISGANTGELFF. Full variable domain (remainder filled in from reference TRBV9 and TRBJ2-2): DSGVTQTPKHLITATGQRVTLRCSPRSGDLSVYWYQQSLDQGLQFLIQYYNGEERAKGNILERFSAQQFPDLHSELNLSSLELGDSALYFCASSISGANTGELFFGEGSRLTVL.

Only one count was recorded for this clonotype. The V and J genes are TRBV5-1 and TRBJ1-1; TRBD1 matches at 9 bases. The CDR3 has 15 residues. Germline V gene sequence: CDR1 SGHRS, CDR2 YFSETQ. The J segment lost 1 base and the V segment lost 4 bases, leaving 5 bases of the junction unmatched. The CDR3 nucleotides read TGCGCCAGCAGCCCCCAGACAGGGGGGAACACTGAAGCTTTCTTT. Translating gives CASSPQTGGNTEAFF.

J is TRBJ1-6 and V is TRBV2; 11 nucleotides line up with TRBD1. Trimming took 6 bases from V and 10 from J; bases not matched to a gene: 8. This CDR3 spans 15 amino acids. Germline lookup yields CDR1 SNHLY and CDR2 FYNNEI. In DNA form, the CDR3 reads TGTGCCAGCAGACGGGGACAGGGGGTAAACTCACCCCTCCACTTT. This codes for CASRRGQGVNSPLHF.

This clonotype was counted between two and nine times. At one end the junction does not follow the germline gene, possibly because of a read error. The J gene is TRBJ2-7, the V gene TRBV4-1; D possibly corresponds to TRBD2 (6 bases). The CDR3 is made up of 18 amino acids. Germline assignment: CDR1 MGHRA and CDR2 YSYEKL. CDR3 coding DNA: TGCACCAGCAGCCAAGATCTCTCCCTCCGGGACTCCTTAGGGGAGCAGTACTTC. Translating it yields CTSSQDLSLRDSLGEQYF.

Comments on this clonotype: This likely comes from a read error, as the CDR3 has no conserved phenylalanine or tryptophan at its end. The chain has TRBV29-1 and TRBJ1-2; perhaps TRBD1 as D (5 bases). Looked up from germline, CDR1 is SQVTM and CDR2 is ANQGSEA. CDR3 length equals 13 residues. The V and J ends lost 4 bases and 1 base respectively, with 10 bases between them. In DNA form, the CDR3 reads TGCAGCGTTGTCGCGACAGTTAACTATGGCTACACCCTC. This sequence encodes CSVVATVNYGYTL.

J is TRBJ2-7 and V is TRBV20-1; the D gene is possibly TRBD1 (5 bases). The V end lost 7 bases, the J end lost 2 bases, and 12 bases lay between the germline ends. Per the germline V gene, CDR1 is DFQATT and CDR2 is SNEGSKA (reference sequence). The CDR3 totals 12 residues. CDR3 DNA: TGCAGTGTGTCCCTCAGGGCCTACGAGCAGTACGTC. This gives the protein CSVSLRAYEQYV.

The chain employs TRBV25-1 and TRBJ2-1; 10 bases are shared with TRBD2. This CDR3 is 17 amino acids long. Germline assignment: CDR1 MGHDK and CDR2 SYGVNS. V shed 0 bases and J 1 base; nucleotides not matched to a gene: 3. The CDR3 bases are TGTGCCAGCAGTGAATACGGTAGCGGGAGGTCCTACAATGAGCAGTTCTTC. Its translation is CASSEYGSGRSYNEQFF.

This chain connects TRBV19 to TRBJ1-3; D unclear. Per germline, CDR1 LNHDA and CDR2 SQIVND (reference sequence). V was trimmed by 6 bases and J by 4 bases, leaving 10 bases between them. The CDR3 spans 13 residues. CDR3: CASSGDTGNTIYF. The CDR3 region has the DNA TGTGCCAGTAGCGGGGATACAGGAAACACCATATATTTT. The entire variable domain, with the rest obtained from reference TRBV19 and TRBJ1-3, is as follows: DGGITQSPKYLFRKEGQNVTLSCEQNLNHDAMYWYRQDPGQGLRLIYYSQIVNDFQKGDIAEGYSVSREKKESFPLTVTSAQKNPTAFYLCASSGDTGNTIYFGEGSWLTVV.

Only a few counts were recorded for this clonotype. V and J are TRBV24-1 and TRBJ2-3; TRBD2 might be the D (6 bases). Trimming took 4 bases from V and 1 from J, leaving 11 bases between them. The V gene's germline CDR1 is KGHDR and CDR2 SFDVKD. This CDR3 has 15 amino acids. The CDR3 DNA reads as TGTGCCACCAGTGAGGGGGGACGGGGCACAGATACGCAGTATTTT. This sequence encodes CATSEGGRGTDTQYF.

The V and J genes are TRBV12-3 or TRBV12-4 and TRBJ2-1; 7 bases map to TRBD2. There are 15 residues in the CDR3. J was trimmed by 5 bases and V by 2 bases; bases with no gene match: 6. CDR3 loop: CASSLKAGLDNEQFF. Written as DNA, the CDR3 is TGTGCCAGCAGTTTAAAAGCGGGACTGGACAATGAGCAGTTCTTC.

There are many counts of this clonotype. The V gene is TRBV7-8, the J gene TRBJ2-2, with 7 bases aligning to TRBD1. CDR1 is SGHVS, CDR2 FQNEAQ, per germline. V gave up 6 bases and J gave up 0 bases; unmatched junction bases: 4. CDR3 size: 15 residues. The CDR3 DNA sequence: TGTGCCAGCAGATTGGGGACAGCGAACACCGGGGAGCTGTTTTTT. Translated: CASRLGTANTGELFF.

V and J are TRBV29-1 and TRBJ1-1; D may be TRBD1 (6 bases). V was cut by 5 bases and J by 4 bases, with 8 bases left in between. The length of the CDR3 is 11 residues. Germline V lookup: CDR1 SQVTM, CDR2 ANQGSEA. CDR3 in DNA: TGCAGCGTTAACAGGGTCACTGAAGCTTTCTTT. Its protein product is CSVNRVTEAFF.

This clonotype was seen ten or more times. The V gene is TRBV20-1, the J gene TRBJ1-5, with 8 bases that match TRBD1. J was trimmed by 5 bases and V by 5 bases; bases with no gene match: 2. The length of the CDR3 is 12 residues. The germline V gene encodes CDR1 DFQATT and CDR2 SNEGSKA (reference sequence). CDR3 region: CSARQGYQPQHF. CDR3 DNA: TGCAGTGCTCGACAGGGGTATCAGCCCCAGCATTTT.

This clonotype was recorded many times. The V call is TRBV7-9, the J call TRBJ2-1, with TRBD2 matching over 10 bases. CDR1 is SEHNR, CDR2 FQNEAQ, per germline (reference sequence). The length of the CDR3 is 16 residues. The V gene end was trimmed by 1 base and the J gene end by 3 bases; junction bases not matched to a gene: 3. The DNA of the CDR3 is TGTGCCAGCAGCTTAGAGCTAGCGGGAGACTACAATGAGCAGTTCTTC. It translates to CASSLELAGDYNEQFF.

The sample holds a few counts of this clonotype. One base away lies a much larger clone, so this may be a sequencing read error. The CDR3 does not end in the conserved phenylalanine or tryptophan, so this is likely a read error. The chain couples TRBV19 to TRBJ2-1; 7 bases fit TRBD2. Trimming cost V 3 bases and J 0 bases; bases outside gene matches: 2. This CDR3 spans 15 amino acids. Germline V gene data show CDR1 as LNHDA and CDR2 as SQIVND (reference sequence). The CDR3 protein is CASSMGGSSYNEQFL. The DNA for the CDR3 is TGTGCCAGTAGTATGGGCGGGAGCTCCTACAATGAGCAGTTCCTC.

The table lists this clonotype with a few counts. A much larger clone is a single base away; this may be a read error. The conserved phenylalanine or tryptophan normally closing the CDR3 is absent here, so this likely arose from a read error. The chain recombines TRBV29-1 with TRBJ1-2; D unresolved. V was shortened by 1 base and J by 0 bases, with 9 bases between the two germline ends. This CDR3 region has 14 residues. CDR1 and CDR2 from the germline V gene are SQVTM and ANQGSEA. The CDR3: CSVEVAGANYGYTL. CDR3 nucleotide sequence: TGCAGCGTTGAAGTTGCAGGAGCTAACTATGGCTACACCCTC.

This clonotype was found a few times. The chain employs TRBV30 and TRBJ2-7; 10 nucleotides match TRBD1. V lost 1 base and J lost 4; bases outside the gene matches: 7. CDR1 and CDR2 (germline): GTSNPN, SVGIG (reference sequence). The CDR3 is made up of 15 amino acids. The CDR3 is CAWSAPGQGNYEQYF. The CDR3 DNA reads as TGTGCCTGGAGTGCTCCGGGACAGGGGAATTACGAGCAGTACTTC.

In this sample, this clonotype turned up many times. CDR3 in amino acids: CASTEDRGVGYTF. The DNA of the CDR3 is TGTGCCAGCACCGAGGACAGGGGAGTGGGCTACACCTTC. The chain joins TRBV12-3 or TRBV12-4 to TRBJ1-2; TRBD1 agrees at 9 bases. This CDR3 region has 13 residues. Losses at the gene ends were 7 bases for V and 8 bases for J; bases not matched to a gene: 8.

The V call is TRBV9, the J call TRBJ2-7, with D uncertain. The CDR3 runs to 14 residues. Trimming stripped 0 bases from V and 0 bases from J, with 7 bases between. Per the germline V gene, CDR1 is SGDLS and CDR2 is YYNGEE. Written as DNA, the CDR3 is TGTGCCAGCAGCGTAGATGGGGACTCCTACGAGCAGTACTTC. Translating it yields CASSVDGDSYEQYF.

The V and J genes are TRBV24-1 and TRBJ1-5, with D perhaps matching TRBD1 (6 bases). V shed 11 bases and J shed 3 bases, with 16 bases lying between them. The V gene's germline CDR1 is KGHDR and CDR2 SFDVKD. CDR3 length: 14 residues. The CDR3 reads CASSLRGYNQPQHF. For the CDR3, the DNA is TGTGCCAGCAGCTTAAGGGGGTACAATCAGCCCCAGCATTTT.

This chain joins TRBV14 and TRBJ2-3; TRBD2 matches 8 bases. The CDR3 has 18 amino acids. V trimming: 2 bases; J trimming: 1 base; junction bases outside the gene matches: 11. The germline V gene has CDR1 SGHDN and CDR2 FVKESK. In DNA form, the CDR3 reads TGTGCCAGCAGCCAACTTCTACCGACTAGCGCGGGCACAGATACGCAGTATTTT. Encoded protein: CASSQLLPTSAGTDTQYF.

V and J are TRBV24-1 and TRBJ1-6; D perhaps matches TRBD1 (6 bases). V lost 2 bases and J 6 bases, leaving 10 bases between the germline ends. The CDR3 has 15 amino acids. CDR1 is KGHDR and CDR2 is SFDVKD in the germline V gene. The CDR3 loop reads CATSDSGEANSPLHF. DNA for the CDR3: TGTGCCACCAGTGATTCAGGGGAAGCTAATTCACCCCTCCACTTT.

This clonotype was seen many times. This rearrangement joins TRBV10-2 to TRBJ2-5; D unresolved. This CDR3 has 15 amino acids. Trimming pared 5 bases from V and 1 base from J, leaving 14 bases between. Looked up from germline, CDR1 is WSHSY and CDR2 is SAAADI. CDR3: CASSSPFGTQETQYF. CDR3 DNA sequence: TGCGCCAGCAGTTCCCCATTCGGAACCCAAGAGACCCAGTACTTC.